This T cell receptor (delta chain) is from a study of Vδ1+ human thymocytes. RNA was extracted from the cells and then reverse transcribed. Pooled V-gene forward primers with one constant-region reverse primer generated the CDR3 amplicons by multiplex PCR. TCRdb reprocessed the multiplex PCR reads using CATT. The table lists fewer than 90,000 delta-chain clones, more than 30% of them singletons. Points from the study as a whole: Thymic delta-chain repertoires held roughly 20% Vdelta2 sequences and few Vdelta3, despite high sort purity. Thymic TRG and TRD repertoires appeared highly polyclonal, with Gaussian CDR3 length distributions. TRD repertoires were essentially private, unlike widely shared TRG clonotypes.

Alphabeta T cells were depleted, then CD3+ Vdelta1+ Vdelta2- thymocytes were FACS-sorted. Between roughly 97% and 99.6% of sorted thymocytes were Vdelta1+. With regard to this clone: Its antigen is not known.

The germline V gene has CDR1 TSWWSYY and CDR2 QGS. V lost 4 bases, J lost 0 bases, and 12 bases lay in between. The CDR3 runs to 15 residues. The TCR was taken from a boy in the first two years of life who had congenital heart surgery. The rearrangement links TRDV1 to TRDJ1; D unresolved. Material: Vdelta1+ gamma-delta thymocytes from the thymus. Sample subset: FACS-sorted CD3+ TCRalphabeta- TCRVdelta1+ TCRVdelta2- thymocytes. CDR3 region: CALGGLMRHTDKLIF. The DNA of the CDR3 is TGTGCTCTTGGGGGGCTGATGCGCCACACCGATAAACTCATCTTT.